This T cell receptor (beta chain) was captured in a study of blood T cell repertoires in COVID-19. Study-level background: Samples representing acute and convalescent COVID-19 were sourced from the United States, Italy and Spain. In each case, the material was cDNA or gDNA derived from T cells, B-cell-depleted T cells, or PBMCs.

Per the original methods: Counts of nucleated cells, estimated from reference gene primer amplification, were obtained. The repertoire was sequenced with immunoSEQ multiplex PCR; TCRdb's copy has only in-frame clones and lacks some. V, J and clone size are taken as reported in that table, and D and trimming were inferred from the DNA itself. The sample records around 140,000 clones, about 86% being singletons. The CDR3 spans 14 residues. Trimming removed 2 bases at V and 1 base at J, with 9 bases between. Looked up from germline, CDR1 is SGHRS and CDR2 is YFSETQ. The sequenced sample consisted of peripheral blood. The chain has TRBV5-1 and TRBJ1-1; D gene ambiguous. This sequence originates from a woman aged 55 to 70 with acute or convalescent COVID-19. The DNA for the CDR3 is TGCGCCAGCAGCTTCCACAGTGAGAACACTGAAGCTTTCTTT. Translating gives CASSFHSENTEAFF.